Listed below are T cell receptor beta chains from one sample, sequenced in a study of STAT3 mutations in large granular lymphocyte leukemia. Sequencing used immunoSEQ multiplex PCR; TCRdb keeps in-frame clones, though not all of them. The sample records fewer than 6,000 clones, approximately 50% being singletons. Sequencing input: peripheral blood mononuclear cells. The receptors come from a woman between 65 and 79 years old with T-cell large granular lymphocyte leukemia. Some clones in this sample may be carry-over from other donors' samples. Both conserved end residues are part of each CDR3. D genes are given only for firm matches. Rows may omit the clone size; those that give it use once, few, many or a size class.

cdr3_nt cdr3_aa v_call clone_size d_call j_call
TGTGCCAGCAGACGGGACCGCAACTATGGCTACACCTTC CASRRDRNYGYTF TRBV6-5 NA NA TRBJ1-2
TGTGCCAGCTCACCGGGTGACAGGGGCTGGGACACTGAAGCTTTCTTT CASSPGDRGWDTEAFF TRBV18 few TRBD1 TRBJ1-1
TGTGCCAGCTCCCGGACGGACAATAGCAATCAGCCCCAGCATTTT CASSRTDNSNQPQHF TRBV18 NA NA TRBJ1-5
TGTGCCAGCAGCGCCCCTCACGGGGCGGGAGGGACGCAGTATTTT CASSAPHGAGGTQYF TRBV5-6 NA TRBD2 TRBJ2-3
TGCGCCAGCAGCTTGGTGGGGACTAGCGCCTCCTACGAGCAGTACTTC CASSLVGTSASYEQYF TRBV5-1 NA TRBD2 TRBJ2-7
TGCAGCGTTGCCCCATCGCCAGGGAGAGAGCAGTACTTC CSVAPSPGREQYF TRBV29-1 few NA TRBJ2-7
TGCGCCAGCGCCCAAGGGACTAGCGGGTCCAATGAGCAGTTCTTC CASAQGTSGSNEQFF TRBV5-1 NA TRBD2 TRBJ2-1
TGTGCCTGGAGTGTACACCTGGGGTTGAAGACCCAGTACTTC CAWSVHLGLKTQYF TRBV30 NA NA TRBJ2-5
TGTGCCTGGAGGGTTGGGAACACTGAAGCTTTCTTT CAWRVGNTEAFF TRBV30 NA NA TRBJ1-1
TGTGCCAGCAGCTCGGGCGTAGGGGCCGGGGCCAACGTCCTGACTTTC CASSSGVGAGANVLTF TRBV7-9 once NA TRBJ2-6